A single T cell receptor beta chain is shown here with its context. This specimen comes from a study of technical replicates of blood from a handful of donors. Sequencing was performed with immunoSEQ multiplex PCR; in TCRdb, only in-frame clones are kept and a portion is missing. The profile covers fewer than 90,000 clones, with about 93% appearing a single time and 0.25% taken by the ten largest. V trimming: 0 bases; J trimming: 6 bases; junction bases outside the gene matches: 13. CDR3 length equals 20 residues. Germline loops: CDR1 SGHAT, CDR2 FQNNGV. The TCR sequence derives from a human donor in good health. Input material: T cells isolated from PBMCs. The chain has TRBV11-2 and TRBJ2-1, with 14 nucleotides matching TRBD2. CDR3 region: CASSLDLFGTSGSAGNEQFF. CDR3 nucleotide sequence: TGTGCCAGCAGCTTAGATCTATTTGGGACTAGCGGGAGTGCGGGCAATGAGCAGTTCTTC.